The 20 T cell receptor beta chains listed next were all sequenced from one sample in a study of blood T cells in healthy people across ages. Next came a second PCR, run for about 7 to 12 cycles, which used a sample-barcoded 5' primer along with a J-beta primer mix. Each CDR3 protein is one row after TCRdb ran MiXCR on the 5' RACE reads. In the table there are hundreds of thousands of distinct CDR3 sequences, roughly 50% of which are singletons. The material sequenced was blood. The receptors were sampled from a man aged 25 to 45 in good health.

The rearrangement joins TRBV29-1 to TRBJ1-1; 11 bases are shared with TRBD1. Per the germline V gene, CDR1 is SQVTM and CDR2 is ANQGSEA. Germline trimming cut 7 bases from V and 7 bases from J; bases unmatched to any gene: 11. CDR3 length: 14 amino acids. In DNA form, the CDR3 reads TGCAGCGCCAGCACTTCCGGGACAGGGGGTGAAGCTTTCTTT. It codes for CSASTSGTGGEAFF.

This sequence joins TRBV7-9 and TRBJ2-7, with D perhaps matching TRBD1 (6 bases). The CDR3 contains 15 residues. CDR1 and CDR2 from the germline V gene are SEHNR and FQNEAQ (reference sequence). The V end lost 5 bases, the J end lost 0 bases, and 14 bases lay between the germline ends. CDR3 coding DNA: TGTGCCAGCAGCCATACAGGGTCGAGCTCCTACGAGCAGTACTTC. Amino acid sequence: CASSHTGSSSYEQYF. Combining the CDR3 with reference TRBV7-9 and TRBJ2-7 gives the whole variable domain DTGVSQNPRHKITKRGQNVTFRCDPISEHNRLYWYRQTLGQGPEFLTYFQNEAQLEKSRLLSDRFSAERPKGSFSTLEIQRTEQGDSAMYLCASSHTGSSSYEQYFGPGTRLTVT.

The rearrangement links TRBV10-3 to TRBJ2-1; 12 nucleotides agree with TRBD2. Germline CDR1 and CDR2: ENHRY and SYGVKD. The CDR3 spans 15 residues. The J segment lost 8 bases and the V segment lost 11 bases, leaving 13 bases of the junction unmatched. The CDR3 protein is CASTSSGGAVDEQFF. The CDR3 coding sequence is TGTGCCTCGACCTCTAGCGGGGGGGCCGTGGATGAGCAGTTCTTC.

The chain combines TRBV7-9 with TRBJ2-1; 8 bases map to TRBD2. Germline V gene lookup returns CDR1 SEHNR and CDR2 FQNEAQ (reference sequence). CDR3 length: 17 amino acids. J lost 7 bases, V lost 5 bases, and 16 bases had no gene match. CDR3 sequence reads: CASSAGFRGRIVNEQFF. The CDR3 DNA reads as TGTGCCAGCAGCGCCGGGTTTCGCGGGAGGATAGTGAATGAGCAGTTCTTC.

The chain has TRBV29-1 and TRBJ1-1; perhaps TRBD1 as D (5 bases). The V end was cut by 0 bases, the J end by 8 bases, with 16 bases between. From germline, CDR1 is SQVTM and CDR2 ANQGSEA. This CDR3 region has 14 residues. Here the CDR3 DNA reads TGCAGCGTTGAAGATAGGGCAAGGGGTTCCGAAGCTTTCTTT. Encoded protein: CSVEDRARGSEAFF.

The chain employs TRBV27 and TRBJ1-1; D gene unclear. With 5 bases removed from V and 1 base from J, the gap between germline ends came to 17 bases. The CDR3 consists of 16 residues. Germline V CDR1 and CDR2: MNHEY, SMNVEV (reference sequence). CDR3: CASSHRQGSANTEAFF. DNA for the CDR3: TGTGCCAGCAGTCACCGACAAGGGTCGGCGAACACTGAAGCTTTCTTT.

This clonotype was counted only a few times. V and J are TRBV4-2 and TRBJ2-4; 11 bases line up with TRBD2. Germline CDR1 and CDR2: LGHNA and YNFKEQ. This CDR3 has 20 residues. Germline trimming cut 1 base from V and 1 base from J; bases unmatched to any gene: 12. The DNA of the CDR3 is TGTGCCAGCAGCCAAGGCCCCCTAGCGGGAGGAGTTATGGCCAAAAACATTCAGTACTTC. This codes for CASSQGPLAGGVMAKNIQYF.

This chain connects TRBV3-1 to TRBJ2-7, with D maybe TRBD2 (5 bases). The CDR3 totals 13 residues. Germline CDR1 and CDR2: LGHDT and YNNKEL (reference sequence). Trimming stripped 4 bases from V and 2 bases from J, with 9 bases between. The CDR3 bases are TGTGCCAGCAGCCGGAAGGGAGCCTACGAGCAGTACTTC. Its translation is CASSRKGAYEQYF.

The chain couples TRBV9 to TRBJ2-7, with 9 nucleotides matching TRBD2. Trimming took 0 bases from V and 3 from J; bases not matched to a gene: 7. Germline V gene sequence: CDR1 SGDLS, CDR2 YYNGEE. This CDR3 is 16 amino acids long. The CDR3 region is CASSVGSSGTYYEQYF. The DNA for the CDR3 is TGTGCCAGCAGCGTAGGATCTAGCGGGACCTACTACGAGCAGTACTTC.

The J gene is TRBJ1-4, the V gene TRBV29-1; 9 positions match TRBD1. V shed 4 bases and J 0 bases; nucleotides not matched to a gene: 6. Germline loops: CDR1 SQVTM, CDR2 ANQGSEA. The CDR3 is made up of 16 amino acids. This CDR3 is CSVGDRVGATNEKLFF. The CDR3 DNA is TGCAGCGTTGGGGACAGGGTTGGAGCAACTAATGAAAAACTGTTTTTT.

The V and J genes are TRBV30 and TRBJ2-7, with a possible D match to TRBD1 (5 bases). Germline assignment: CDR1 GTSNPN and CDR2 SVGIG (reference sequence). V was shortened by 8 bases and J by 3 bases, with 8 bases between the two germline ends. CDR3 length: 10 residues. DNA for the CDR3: TGTGCCGGACATCTCTACGAGCAGTACTTC. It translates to CAGHLYEQYF.

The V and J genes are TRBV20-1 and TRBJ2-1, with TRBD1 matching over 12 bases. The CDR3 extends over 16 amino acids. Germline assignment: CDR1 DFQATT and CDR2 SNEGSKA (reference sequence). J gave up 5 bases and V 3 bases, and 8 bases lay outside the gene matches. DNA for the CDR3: TGCAGTGCTAGTTCGTGGGGACAGGGGGCGGACAATGAGCAGTTCTTC. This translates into CSASSWGQGADNEQFF.

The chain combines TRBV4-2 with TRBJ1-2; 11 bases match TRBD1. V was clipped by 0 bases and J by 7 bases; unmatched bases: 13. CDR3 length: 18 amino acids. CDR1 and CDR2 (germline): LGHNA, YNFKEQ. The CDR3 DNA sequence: TGTGCCAGCAGCCAAGATCCTCCCACCTGGACAGGGGGCTCTGGCTACACCTTC. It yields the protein CASSQDPPTWTGGSGYTF.

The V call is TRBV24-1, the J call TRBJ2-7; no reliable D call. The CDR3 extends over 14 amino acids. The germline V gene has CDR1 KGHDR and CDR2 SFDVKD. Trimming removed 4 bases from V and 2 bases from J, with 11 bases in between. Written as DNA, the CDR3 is TGTGCCACCAGTGACCATCGACTTCCCTACGAGCAGTACTTC. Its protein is CATSDHRLPYEQYF.

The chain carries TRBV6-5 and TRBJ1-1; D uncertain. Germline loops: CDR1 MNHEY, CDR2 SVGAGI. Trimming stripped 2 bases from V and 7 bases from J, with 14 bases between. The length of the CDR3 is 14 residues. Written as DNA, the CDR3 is TGTGCCAGCAGTTACGGGCAGAGGGTGGATGAAGCTTTCTTT. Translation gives CASSYGQRVDEAFF.

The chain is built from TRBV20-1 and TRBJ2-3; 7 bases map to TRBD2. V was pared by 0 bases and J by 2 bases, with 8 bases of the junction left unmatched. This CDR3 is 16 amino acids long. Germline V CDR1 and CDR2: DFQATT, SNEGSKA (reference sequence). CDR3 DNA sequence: TGCAGTGCTAGAGATCCGTGGCGGGAGCACACAGATACGCAGTATTTT. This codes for CSARDPWREHTDTQYF.

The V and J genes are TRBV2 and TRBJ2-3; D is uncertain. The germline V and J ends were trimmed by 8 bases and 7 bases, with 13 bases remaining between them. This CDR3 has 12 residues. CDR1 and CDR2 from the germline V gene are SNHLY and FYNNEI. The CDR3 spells CASVTTVYTQYF. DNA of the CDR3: TGTGCCAGCGTAACGACGGTATATACGCAGTATTTT.

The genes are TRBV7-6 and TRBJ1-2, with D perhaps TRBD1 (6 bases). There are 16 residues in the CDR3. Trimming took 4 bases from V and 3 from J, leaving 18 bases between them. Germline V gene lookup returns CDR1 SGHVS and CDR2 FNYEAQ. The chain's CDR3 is CASSSTGGPPHYGYTF. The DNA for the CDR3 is TGTGCCAGCAGCTCTACCGGGGGCCCACCACACTATGGCTACACCTTC.

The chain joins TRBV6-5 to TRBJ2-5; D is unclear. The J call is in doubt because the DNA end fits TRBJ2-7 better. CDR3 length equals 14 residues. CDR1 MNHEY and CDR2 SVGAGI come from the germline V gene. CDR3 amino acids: CASSYSTPDYEQYF. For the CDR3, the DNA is TGTGCCAGCAGTTACTCGACCCCAGACTACGAGCAGTACTTC.

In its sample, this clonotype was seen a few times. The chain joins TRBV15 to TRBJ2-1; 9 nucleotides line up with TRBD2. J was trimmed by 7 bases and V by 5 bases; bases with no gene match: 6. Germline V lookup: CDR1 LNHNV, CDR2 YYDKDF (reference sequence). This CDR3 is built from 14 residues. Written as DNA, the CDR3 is TGTGCCACCAGCGGCCCGACTAGCGGAAATGAGCAGTTCTTC. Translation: CATSGPTSGNEQFF.